This entry is about one T cell receptor (beta chain). The sample carries other DNA sequences with the same CDR3. This sample was taken from a study of shared clonotypes between healthy human individuals. Libraries were prepared by immunoSEQ multiplex PCR; TCRdb keeps only in-frame clonotypes and omits some of them. The sample has about 2 million clones; about 94% are singletons. In the naive CD8 group, cells lacked CD45RO and were positively selected for CCR7, so terminally differentiated effector memory CD45RA+ cells were left out. The CDR3 spans 14 residues. V gave up 1 base and J gave up 4 bases; unmatched junction bases: 3. Per the germline V gene, CDR1 is MGHRA and CDR2 is YSYEKL.

The rearrangement links TRBV4-1 to TRBJ2-7; 8 positions match TRBD1. Specimen: naive CD8+ T cells sorted from blood. This receptor was taken from a man between 18 and 29 years old in good health. The CDR3: CASSQGQGTYEQYF. The CDR3 DNA sequence: TGCGCCAGCAGCCAAGGACAGGGGACTTACGAGCAGTACTTC.